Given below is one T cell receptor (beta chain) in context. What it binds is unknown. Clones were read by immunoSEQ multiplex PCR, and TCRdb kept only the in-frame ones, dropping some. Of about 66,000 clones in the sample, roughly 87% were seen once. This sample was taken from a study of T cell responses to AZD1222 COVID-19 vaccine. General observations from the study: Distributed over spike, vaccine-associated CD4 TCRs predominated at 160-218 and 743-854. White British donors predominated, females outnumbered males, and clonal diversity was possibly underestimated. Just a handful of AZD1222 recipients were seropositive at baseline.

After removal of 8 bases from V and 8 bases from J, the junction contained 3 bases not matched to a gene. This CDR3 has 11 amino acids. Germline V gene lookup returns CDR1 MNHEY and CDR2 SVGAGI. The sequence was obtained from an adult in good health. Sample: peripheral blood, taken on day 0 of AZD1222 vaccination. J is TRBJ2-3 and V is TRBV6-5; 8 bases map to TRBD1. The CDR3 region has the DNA TGTGCCAGCGGACAGGGCGTTACGCAGTATTTT. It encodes CASGQGVTQYF.